This record concerns one T cell receptor (beta chain) sequence. The count of this clonotype is one. This clone's antigen is unknown. Qualities for individual bases were not recorded, and no much larger clone is one base off. A lone read gives weak evidence. This entry comes from a study of CD8 T cells in Susac syndrome (dated by TCRdb to about 2019). With respect to the entire study: The study used repertoire sequencing to test whether antigen drove CD8+ T cell activation and differentiation in Susac syndrome.

RNA was extracted using the RNeasy kit, and roughly 0.5 to 1 microgram was reverse transcribed with random hexamers. TCR beta CDR3 regions were amplified with the immunoSEQ multiplex PCR assay covering 54 Vbeta and 13 Jbeta segments. PCR amplification bias was corrected by using a synthetic template baseline for primer optimization and computational correction. As for the original processing: Reads were annotated to V, D and J genes according to IMGT and were analyzed with immunoSEQ Analyzer, with only productive sequences retained. Clonality was computed as one minus Shannon entropy normalized by log2 of the number of productive unique sequences. For each patient and control, public and private clones were evaluated within the 100 most prevalent clones. Susac-specific clones were defined as absent from healthy and MS cohorts, over a thousand published viral clones and other ImmuneACCESS disease sequences. TCRdb redid the processing of the public reads, applying fastp at Q25 and MiXCR, and retained in-frame beta chains. Identical CDR3 proteins give one entry, which carries the most common genes and DNA. The V and J calls shown here were made by TCRdb, not taken from the authors' results. The sample profile shows around 130,000 distinct CDR3 sequences; 90% to 95% of them were found once. The ten biggest clones cover over 0.1% of the sample.

What the research found in general, with its limitations: The number of individuals in the TCR sequencing and HLA analysis was acknowledged as relatively small.

Peripheral blood CD8+ and CD4+ T cells from healthy donors, Susac syndrome patients and multiple sclerosis patients were profiled using high-throughput TCR beta sequencing. The multiple sclerosis controls were treatment-naive patients who had stable or active relapsing-remitting disease and met the revised McDonald criteria. CD8+ TEMRA cells were enriched by FACS, while bulk CD8+ and CD4+ T cells were purified by magnetic negative isolation. Blood was drawn into EDTA tubes, processed within 24 hours, and PBMCs were isolated by density gradient centrifugation. PBMCs intended for TCR sequencing were frozen in liquid nitrogen and were later thawed in a 37 degrees C water bath. The sorted or isolated CD4+, CD8+ and CD8+ TEMRA cells had a purity of 90% or higher. The CDR3 spans 15 residues, from the cysteine through the phenylalanine. This entry keeps only the CDR3 DNA: 45 bases, framed from base 1. The germline ends are 12 bases apart after V is trimmed by 4 bases and J by 2 bases.

This clonotype originated in a human donor with multiple sclerosis. The rearrangement joined TRBV12-3 or TRBV12-4 to TRBJ1-3; confidence is insufficient to name the D gene. Sequenced input: CD4+ T cells from PBMCs. The CDR3 protein is CASSWNSLPGNTIYF. The DNA sequence is given as TGTGCCAGCAGTTGGAACAGTTTACCTGGAAACACCATATATTTT.